This is a list of T cell receptor beta chains from one sample in a study of T cell changes during pregnancy in multiple sclerosis. Assay: immunoSEQ multiplex PCR; the TCRdb copy retains only in-frame clones and omits some. Of fewer than 90,000 clones detected, 75% to 95% appear once; the ten largest clones hold roughly 0.8%. The material was peripheral blood, obtained in the second trimester of pregnancy. These receptors came from a female donor with multiple sclerosis, enrolled in a pregnancy study. The CDR3 runs from the conserved cysteine through the conserved F or W. Each record gives: CDR3 protein, D gene, V gene, J gene. The D gene is left open where the match is weak.

cdr3_aa: CASRKGSLETQYF
d_call: NA
v_call: TRBV7-2
j_call: TRBJ2-5

cdr3_aa: CASSYSPPTEDYGYTF
d_call: NA
v_call: TRBV6-6
j_call: TRBJ1-2

cdr3_aa: CASSTLAGGIQETQYF
d_call: TRBD2
v_call: TRBV27
j_call: TRBJ2-5

cdr3_aa: CASSTRDSPWNTEAFF
d_call: NA
v_call: TRBV9
j_call: TRBJ1-1

cdr3_aa: CASSIDGGATGELFF
d_call: TRBD2
v_call: TRBV5-1
j_call: TRBJ2-2

cdr3_aa: CASSLVAAASTYEQYF
d_call: NA
v_call: TRBV11-2
j_call: TRBJ2-7

cdr3_aa: CASRKNRGTTKNIQYF
d_call: NA
v_call: TRBV21-1
j_call: TRBJ2-4

cdr3_aa: CASSQGTGRQPQHF
d_call: TRBD1
v_call: TRBV4-3
j_call: TRBJ1-5

cdr3_aa: CSVGTGTNTEAFF
d_call: NA
v_call: TRBV29-1
j_call: TRBJ1-1

cdr3_aa: CASSFGSNQPQHF
d_call: NA
v_call: TRBV7-6
j_call: TRBJ1-5

cdr3_aa: CASSQEAGLAGATQYF
d_call: TRBD2
v_call: TRBV4-1
j_call: TRBJ2-5

cdr3_aa: CASSSLGGQAGKNTEAFF
d_call: TRBD1
v_call: TRBV7-3
j_call: TRBJ1-1

cdr3_aa: CASSILTAYGYTF
d_call: NA
v_call: TRBV19
j_call: TRBJ1-2

cdr3_aa: CSGKGVYGYTF
d_call: NA
v_call: TRBV20-1
j_call: TRBJ1-2

cdr3_aa: CSASRGTQYF
d_call: NA
v_call: TRBV20-1
j_call: TRBJ2-5

cdr3_aa: CASMPRLNNPLGYTF
d_call: NA
v_call: TRBV2
j_call: TRBJ1-2

cdr3_aa: CASSLKAGLMNTEAFF
d_call: NA
v_call: TRBV7-3
j_call: TRBJ1-1

cdr3_aa: CASSLTRGVGSDGYTF
d_call: NA
v_call: TRBV5-4
j_call: TRBJ1-2

cdr3_aa: CASSIIRENIQYF
d_call: NA
v_call: TRBV18
j_call: TRBJ2-4

cdr3_aa: CASSELAGTDTQYF
d_call: TRBD2
v_call: TRBV6-4
j_call: TRBJ2-3

cdr3_aa: CSVERDRGPEQYF
d_call: TRBD1
v_call: TRBV29-1
j_call: TRBJ2-7

cdr3_aa: CASSLDRGDTGELFF
d_call: TRBD1
v_call: TRBV7-7
j_call: TRBJ2-2

cdr3_aa: CASSLASGGNTIYF
d_call: NA
v_call: TRBV5-4
j_call: TRBJ1-3

cdr3_aa: CRMGPTLYGYTF
d_call: NA
v_call: TRBV30
j_call: TRBJ1-2

cdr3_aa: CASSHDRVGAYEQYF
d_call: TRBD1
v_call: TRBV4-3
j_call: TRBJ2-7

cdr3_aa: CASSFDRDIQYF
d_call: TRBD1
v_call: TRBV5-5
j_call: TRBJ2-4